This T cell receptor (beta chain) emerged from a study of cytomegalovirus exposure and HLA in healthy donors (dated by TCRdb to 2016 to 2017). Background for the entire study: According to an earlier analysis of a few hundred of the donors, 200 million or so T cells yielded 117 million unique TCR beta sequences and about 280 Gb of sequence data. Roughly 300 gigabases of sequencing data and around 85 million unique TCR sequences made up an early release that covered under 750 HLA-typed donors. Of the roughly 410 genotyped donors, roughly 80% were placed in the genetic ancestry cluster associated with self-reported Caucasian donors. The aim of the study was to test whether cataloging public T cell receptors could identify signatures of past pathogen exposure. The study used immunosequencing to profile the T cell repertoires of approximately 630 subjects and linked those repertoires to cytomegalovirus serostatus. In addition to the first cohort of about 650 subjects, a separate validation cohort of 130 or so different subjects was used. High-throughput TCR immunosequencing, statistical association of individual TCRs with disease status, and machine learning were combined to predict cytomegalovirus infection status. To study patterns of TCR occurrence, a later analysis re-analyzed previously published TCR beta repertoires from 666 donors and added high-resolution HLA genotyping. The later analysis used no new phenotypic data to find candidate immune exposures, relying instead on TCR beta sequences and their occurrence across donors. An earlier analysis of around 640 of the donors used high-throughput TCR beta sequencing to judge whether each TCR beta V gene segment behaved as functional or pseudogenic. Donor age, sex, ethnicity and CMV serostatus were compiled together with the repertoire data. A later genetic analysis took genome-wide SNP genotypes for about 55% of the 666 donors and used that subset as a discovery cohort. All discovery cohort repertoires had been generated using a single sequencing platform. Class I and class II HLA loci were covered by the typing at four-digit resolution. Typing coverage varied by locus: roughly 629-640 donors for A, B, C, DRB1 and DQB1; about 520 for DQA1; more than 600 for DPA1; roughly 470 for DPB1. A handful of DR-DQ haplotypes were handled as single units for association and clustering because linkage in the cohort was strong. Among about 360 genotyped donors of the cohort, an average of about 240,000 unique TCR beta nucleotide sequences were sequenced per donor, around 20% of them non-productive.

The CDR3 covers 14 residues, taking in both the cysteine and the phenylalanine. The DNA shown is the 42-base CDR3, in frame from base 1. Compared with germline, V lacks 7 bases and J lacks 9 bases; bases without a gene match: 9. CDR1 and CDR2 were assigned from the germline V gene (reference sequence) as MNHEY and SMNVEV. Summary of the overall study and its limitations: In a later analysis, HLA-associated TCR beta chains showed more clonal expansion and lower generation probabilities than non-associated chains that were equally common. In vitro tests confirmed that a few of the cytomegalovirus-associated TCR beta chains recognize cytomegalovirus antigens. Presence/absence analyses assumed roughly uniform sequencing depth across donors, an assumption that may not hold. It was suggested by the authors that the approach could potentially be generalized to other disease states and immunological phenotypes. The study gave a list of 150 to 200 TCR beta chains associated with cytomegalovirus. This cohort had only TCR beta chains sequenced, and the lack of alpha or paired-chain data limited which features could be detected. A group of highly shared sequence variants was considered likely to be a technical artifact of the sequencing pipeline. Correlated functional status among segregating V segments might be attributable to linkage disequilibrium, but an unknown experimental factor could not be ruled out. A further reported finding was that TCR beta sequences accurately predicted the HLA-A and HLA-B alleles for most subjects in the first cohort. Because the 87-base-pair reads could not distinguish some IMGT-functional V segments, including TRBV6-2 and TRBV6-3, those segments were excluded. Because HLA typing was missing for some donors at each locus, association tests included only the typed subset. A later analysis associated roughly 17,000 TCR beta sequences with specific HLA alleles at a false discovery rate of 0.05. In a later analysis, most CMV-associated TCR beta chains were found to appear HLA-restricted, with HLA associations seemingly driven largely by CMV exposure. The earlier analysis of nearly 600 of the donors excluded some 15 rarely observed V segments, including chromosome 9 orphons, because counts were too low. In a later analysis, TCR association rates were found to vary across HLA loci, with the most associated TCRs seen for DRB1 alleles and the fewest for HLA-C alleles. V-gene and J-gene trimming of TCR beta chains was associated with a missense DCLRE1C variant in a later genetic analysis, and the association was replicated in an independent cohort. Cytomegalovirus status was reported to be diagnosed by the classifier with high specificity and sensitivity in both the original and validation cohorts. In a later analysis, several top co-occurrence clusters were reported to appear linked to parvovirus B19, influenza, CMV and Epstein-Barr virus. Most TCR sequences were seen in very few donors, while some public TCRs were found in many individuals. In an earlier analysis of under 600 of the donors, most TCR beta V segments were observed in productive rearrangements about 87% or about 30% of the time, broadly matching IMGT annotations. Assigning TCR associations to individual alleles was difficult when HLA alleles, especially DR and DQ, strongly co-occurred. According to a later genetic analysis, donors in an Asian-associated ancestry cluster had fewer N-insertions in productive TCRs than the approximately 650-donor mean. Immune exposure information for the cohort was limited to CMV serostatus.

The cohort consisted of 600 to 700 healthy bone marrow donors. At the time of sampling, every cohort member was nominally healthy, though immune exposures that went unrecorded were likely present. The donor tested CMV seronegative, placing the donor among the 350 to 400 seronegative members of the cohort. A peripheral blood sample was provided by each donor, and peripheral blood mononuclear cells were used for TCR beta sequencing. Genomic DNA was extracted from the blood cell samples with the Qiagen DNeasy Blood Extraction Kit. About this clone itself: Its antigen target is currently unknown. No much larger clone is present one base from it, and per-base qualities are unavailable.

The library came from the immunoSEQ multiplex PCR assay. A mixture of 60 forward primers for TCR Vbeta segments and 13 reverse primers for TCR Jbeta segments was used in the multiplex PCR. Amplification of the CDR3 region of rearranged TCR beta genes was performed with a multiplex PCR assay on genomic DNA. On the Illumina HiSeq System, the amplified TCR beta libraries were sequenced as 87-base-pair reads. Turning to the authors' computational methods: Across the roughly 640 repertoires, a later analysis counted tens of millions of unique TCR beta chains, roughly 11 million of which were shared by at least two donors. A nearest-neighbor algorithm error-corrected the raw reads and collapsed the reads into unique sequences, merging closely related sequences to remove PCR and sequencing errors. To assign V, D and J gene segments, CDR3 sequences were aligned to IMGT reference sequences. For a sequence to be retained, a match of at least six nucleotides was required to both a V gene segment and a J gene segment. Rearrangements were classified as productive when the CDR3 lacked stop codons and remained in frame with V and J, and all other rearrangements were classified as non-productive. CDR3 was defined by IMGT convention, running from the second conserved V-encoded cysteine to the conserved J-encoded phenylalanine. Sequences without an unambiguous match to a single V gene segment were excluded from the earlier analysis of about 600 of the donors. An earlier analysis of fewer than 650 of the donors classified V segments as functional when productive rearrangements were above 56.7% and as segregating when the standard deviation between donors was above 5%. A statistical classification framework was built for diagnosing cytomegalovirus status from the catalog of TCR beta chain sequences. V and J gene assignment, in a later analysis, came from comparing TCR nucleotide sequences with IMGT/GENE-DB human TR gene sequences. In a later analysis, CDR3 sequences and most-parsimonious VDJ recombination scenarios were assigned using the TCRdist pipeline. In a later analysis, each TCR beta chain was defined by its CDR3 amino acid sequence together with its V-gene family, and reads lacking a unique V-gene family were excluded. To address suspected cross-contamination and a sequencing artifact, a later analysis removed under 600 highly shared, low-generation-probability nucleotide sequences. In a later analysis, a clonal expansion index for each public chain was calculated from normalized within-repertoire ranks of inferred template counts. A later analysis computed generation probabilities with a VDJ recombination model fitted to out-of-frame rearrangements, and checked the results against IGoR. A later analysis scored TCR-TCR, TCR-HLA and TCR-CMV co-occurrence with hypergeometric tests, applying a repertoire-size bias correction to TCR pairs. To estimate false discovery rates, a later analysis permuted the HLA or CMV assignments 20 times. A later analysis grouped co-occurring TCRs with DBSCAN, adding TCRdist sequence similarity when clustering within HLA-allele-positive subsets. For co-occurrence clustering, repertoires with fewer than 30,000 or more than 120,000 public chains were excluded, along with 5 or 6 repertoires with anomalous nucleotide sharing. The table was pulled from immuneACCESS by TCRdb, which kept in-frame rearrangements only. Such tables lose some clones; where checked, under half of the loss comes from unresolved V genes, and the rest has no known cause. That table is the source of V, J and clone size, and D and trimming were worked out from the DNA. The sample records 210,000 or so clones, 60% to 85% of which are singletons. The biggest ten clones account for roughly 16% of the sample.

Sequenced: PBMCs. The origin of this receptor is a man in his forties in good health and CMV-seronegative. The chain was built from TRBV27 and TRBJ1-5, with TRBD1 matching 10 junction bases. The nucleotide sequence reads TGTGCCAGCAAGTGGACAGGGGGTAAATCGCCCCAGCATTTT. Its translation reads: CASKWTGGKSPQHF.